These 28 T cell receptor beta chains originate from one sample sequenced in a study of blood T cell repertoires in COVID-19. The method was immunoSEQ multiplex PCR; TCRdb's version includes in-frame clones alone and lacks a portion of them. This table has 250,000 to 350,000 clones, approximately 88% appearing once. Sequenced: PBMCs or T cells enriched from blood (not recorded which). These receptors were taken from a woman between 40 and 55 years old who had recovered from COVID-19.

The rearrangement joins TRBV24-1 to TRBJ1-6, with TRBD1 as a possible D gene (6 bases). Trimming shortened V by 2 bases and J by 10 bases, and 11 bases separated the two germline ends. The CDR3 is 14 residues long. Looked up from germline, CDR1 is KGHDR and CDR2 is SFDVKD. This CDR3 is CATSDSQGGSPLHF. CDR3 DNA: TGTGCCACCAGTGATTCACAGGGCGGGTCACCCCTCCACTTT.

This CDR3 is CASSCGVMGYF. CDR3 sequence (DNA): TGTGCCAGCAGCTGCGGGGTGATGGGGTACTTC. The chain couples TRBV21-1 to TRBJ2-7; the DNA was not used to check the table's D call, TRBD2. TRBV21-1 is tagged as a pseudogene. This CDR3 is 11 amino acids long.

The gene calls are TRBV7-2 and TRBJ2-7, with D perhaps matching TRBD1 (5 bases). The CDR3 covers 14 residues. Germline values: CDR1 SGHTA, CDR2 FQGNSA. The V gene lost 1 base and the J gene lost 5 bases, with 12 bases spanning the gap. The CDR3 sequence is CASSLDLGRDEQYF. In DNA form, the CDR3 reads TGTGCCAGCAGCTTAGATCTGGGGCGCGACGAGCAGTACTTC.

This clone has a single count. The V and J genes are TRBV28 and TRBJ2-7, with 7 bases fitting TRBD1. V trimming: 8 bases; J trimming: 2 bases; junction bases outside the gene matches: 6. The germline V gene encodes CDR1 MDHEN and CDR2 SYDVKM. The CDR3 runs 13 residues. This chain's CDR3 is CASYTGAAYEQYF. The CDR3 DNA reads TGTGCCAGCTATACAGGGGCCGCCTACGAGCAGTACTTC.

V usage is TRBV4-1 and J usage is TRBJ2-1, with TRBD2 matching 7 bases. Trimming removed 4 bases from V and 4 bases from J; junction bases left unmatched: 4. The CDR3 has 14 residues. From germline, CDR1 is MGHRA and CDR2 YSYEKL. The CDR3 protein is CASSPLAAYNEQFF. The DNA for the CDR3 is TGCGCCAGCAGCCCCCTAGCGGCATACAATGAGCAGTTCTTC.

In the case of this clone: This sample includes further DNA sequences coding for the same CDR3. The CDR3: CASSLGRETQYF. As DNA, the CDR3 is TGCGCCAGCAGCTTGGGTCGGGAGACCCAGTACTTC. This chain uses TRBV5-1 with TRBJ2-5; no definite D call. The CDR3 spans 12 residues. The V and J ends lost 0 bases and 5 bases respectively, with 5 bases between them. Germline loops: CDR1 SGHRS, CDR2 YFSETQ.

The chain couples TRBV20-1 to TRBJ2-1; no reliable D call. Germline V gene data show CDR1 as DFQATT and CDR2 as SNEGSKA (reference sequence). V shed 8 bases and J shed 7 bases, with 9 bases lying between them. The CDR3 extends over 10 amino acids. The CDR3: CSLERNEQFF. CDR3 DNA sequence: TGCAGTTTAGAAAGAAATGAGCAGTTCTTC.

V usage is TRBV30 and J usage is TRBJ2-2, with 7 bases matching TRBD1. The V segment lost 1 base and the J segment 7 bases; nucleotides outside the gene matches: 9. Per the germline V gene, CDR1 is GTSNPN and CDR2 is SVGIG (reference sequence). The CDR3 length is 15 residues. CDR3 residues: CAWSADRVLGGELFF. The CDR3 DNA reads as TGTGCCTGGAGTGCAGACAGGGTGTTGGGCGGGGAGCTGTTTTTT.

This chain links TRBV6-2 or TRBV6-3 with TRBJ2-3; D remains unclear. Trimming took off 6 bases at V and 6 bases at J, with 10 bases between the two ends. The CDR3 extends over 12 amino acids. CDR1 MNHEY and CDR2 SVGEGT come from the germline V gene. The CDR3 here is CASSRVMDTQYF. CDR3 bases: TGTGCCAGCAGCCGAGTTATGGATACGCAGTATTTT.

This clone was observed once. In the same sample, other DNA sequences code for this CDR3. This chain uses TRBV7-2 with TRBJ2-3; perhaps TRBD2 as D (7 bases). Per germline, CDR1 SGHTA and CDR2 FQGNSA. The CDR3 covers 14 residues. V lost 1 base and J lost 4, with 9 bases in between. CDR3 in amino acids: CASSLGGGADTQYF. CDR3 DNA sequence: TGTGCCAGCAGCTTAGGGGGGGGCGCAGATACGCAGTATTTT.

CDR3 sequence (DNA): TGTGCCAGTAGTCCCCGGACTAGCGGGAGGGCCGGGGAGACCCAGTACTTC. This sequence encodes CASSPRTSGRAGETQYF. The rearrangement uses TRBV19 and TRBJ2-5, with TRBD2 matching over 15 bases. CDR3 size: 17 residues. V gave up 5 bases and J gave up 5 bases; unmatched junction bases: 9. Germline assignment: CDR1 LNHDA and CDR2 SQIVND (reference sequence).

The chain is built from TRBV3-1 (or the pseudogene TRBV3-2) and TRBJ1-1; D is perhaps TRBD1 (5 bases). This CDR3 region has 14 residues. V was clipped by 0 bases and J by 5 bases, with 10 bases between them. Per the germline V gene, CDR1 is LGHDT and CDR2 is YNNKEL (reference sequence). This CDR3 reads CASSQDPGGTEAFF. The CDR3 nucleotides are TGTGCCAGCAGCCAAGACCCCGGGGGAACTGAAGCTTTCTTT.

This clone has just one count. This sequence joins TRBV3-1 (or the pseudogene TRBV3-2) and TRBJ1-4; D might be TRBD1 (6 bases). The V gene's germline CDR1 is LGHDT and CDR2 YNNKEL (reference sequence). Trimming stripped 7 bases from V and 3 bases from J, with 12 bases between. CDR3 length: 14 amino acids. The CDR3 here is CASIHRESNEKLFF. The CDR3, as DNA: TGTGCCAGCATTCACAGGGAGTCTAATGAAAAACTGTTTTTT.

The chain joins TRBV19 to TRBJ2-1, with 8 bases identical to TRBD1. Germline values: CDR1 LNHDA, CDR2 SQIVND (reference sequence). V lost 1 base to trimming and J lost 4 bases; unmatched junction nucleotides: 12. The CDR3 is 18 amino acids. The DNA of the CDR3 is TGTGCCAGTAGTATAGCCGCCCCAGGGGGCATACTTTACAATGAGCAGTTCTTC. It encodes CASSIAAPGGILYNEQFF.

The CDR3 region is CASSRENYEQYF. The CDR3 bases are TGTGCCAGCTCGAGAGAAAACTACGAGCAGTACTTC. The chain carries TRBV2 and TRBJ2-7; D ambiguous. Germline loops: CDR1 SNHLY, CDR2 FYNNEI. With 8 bases removed from V and 3 bases from J, the gap between germline ends came to 11 bases. This CDR3 comprises 12 residues.

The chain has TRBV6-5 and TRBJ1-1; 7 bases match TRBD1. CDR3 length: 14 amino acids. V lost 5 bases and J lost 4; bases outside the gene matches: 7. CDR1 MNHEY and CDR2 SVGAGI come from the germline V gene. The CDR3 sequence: CASSPSGTATEAFF. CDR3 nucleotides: TGTGCCAGCAGTCCATCAGGGACAGCCACTGAAGCTTTCTTT.

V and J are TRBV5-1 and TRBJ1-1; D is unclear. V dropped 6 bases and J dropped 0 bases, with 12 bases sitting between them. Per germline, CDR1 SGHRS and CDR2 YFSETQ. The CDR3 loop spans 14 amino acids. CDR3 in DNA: TGCGCCAGCACAACAGCAGCCTTGAACACTGAAGCTTTCTTT. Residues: CASTTAALNTEAFF.

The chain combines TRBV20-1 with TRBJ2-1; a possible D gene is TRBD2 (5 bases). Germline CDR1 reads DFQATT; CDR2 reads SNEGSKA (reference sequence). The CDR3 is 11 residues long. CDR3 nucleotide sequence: TGCAGCGAGGGAGTGGGCAATGAGCAGTTCTTC. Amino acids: CSEGVGNEQFF.

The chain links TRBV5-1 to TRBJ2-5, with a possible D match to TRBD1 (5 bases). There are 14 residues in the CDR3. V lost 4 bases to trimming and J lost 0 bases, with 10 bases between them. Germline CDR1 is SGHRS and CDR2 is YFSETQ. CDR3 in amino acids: CASSETEYQETQYF. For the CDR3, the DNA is TGCGCCAGCAGCGAGACAGAGTACCAAGAGACCCAGTACTTC.

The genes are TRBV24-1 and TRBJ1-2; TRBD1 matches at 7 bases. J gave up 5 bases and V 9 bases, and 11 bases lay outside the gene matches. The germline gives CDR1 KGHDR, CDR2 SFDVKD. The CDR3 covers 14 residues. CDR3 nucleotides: TGTGCCACCCCTCTCGGAGGGACAGAGTATGGCTACACCTTC. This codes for CATPLGGTEYGYTF.

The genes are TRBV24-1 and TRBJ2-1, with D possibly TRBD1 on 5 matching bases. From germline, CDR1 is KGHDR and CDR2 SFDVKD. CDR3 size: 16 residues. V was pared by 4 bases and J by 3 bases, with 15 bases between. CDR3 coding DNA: TGTGCCACCAGTGACCCGGCGCAGGGTGACTACAATGAGCAGTTCTTC. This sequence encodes CATSDPAQGDYNEQFF.

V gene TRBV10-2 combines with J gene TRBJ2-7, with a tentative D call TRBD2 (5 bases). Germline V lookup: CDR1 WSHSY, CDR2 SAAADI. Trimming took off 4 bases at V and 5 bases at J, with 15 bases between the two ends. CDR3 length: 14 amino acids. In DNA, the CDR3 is TGCGCCAGCAGTGTATTCCGGGAATCCCACGAGCAGTACTTC. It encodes CASSVFRESHEQYF.

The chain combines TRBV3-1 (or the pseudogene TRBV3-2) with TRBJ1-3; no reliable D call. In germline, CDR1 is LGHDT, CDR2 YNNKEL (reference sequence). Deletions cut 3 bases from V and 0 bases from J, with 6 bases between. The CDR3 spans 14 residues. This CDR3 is CASSQTDSGNTIYF. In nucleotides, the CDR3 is TGTGCCAGCAGCCAGACTGACTCTGGAAACACCATATATTTT.

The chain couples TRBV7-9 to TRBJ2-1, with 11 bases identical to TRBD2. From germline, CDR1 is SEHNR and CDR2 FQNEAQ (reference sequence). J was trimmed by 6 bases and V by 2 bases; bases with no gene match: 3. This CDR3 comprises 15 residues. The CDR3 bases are TGTGCCAGCAGCTTAAGGGGACTAGCGGCCAATGAGCAGTTCTTC. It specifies CASSLRGLAANEQFF.

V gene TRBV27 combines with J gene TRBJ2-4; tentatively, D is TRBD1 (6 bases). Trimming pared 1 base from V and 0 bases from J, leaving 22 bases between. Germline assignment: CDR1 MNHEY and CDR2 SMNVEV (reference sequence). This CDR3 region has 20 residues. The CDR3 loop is CASSLLAPHRQVLAKNIQYF. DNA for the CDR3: TGTGCCAGCAGTTTATTGGCCCCCCACCGACAGGTCCTAGCCAAAAACATTCAGTACTTC.

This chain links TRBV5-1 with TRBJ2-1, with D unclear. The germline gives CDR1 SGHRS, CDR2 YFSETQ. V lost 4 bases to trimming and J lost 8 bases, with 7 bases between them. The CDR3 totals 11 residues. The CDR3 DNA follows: TGCGCCAGCAGCCTCCGAGATGAGCAGTTCTTC. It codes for CASSLRDEQFF.

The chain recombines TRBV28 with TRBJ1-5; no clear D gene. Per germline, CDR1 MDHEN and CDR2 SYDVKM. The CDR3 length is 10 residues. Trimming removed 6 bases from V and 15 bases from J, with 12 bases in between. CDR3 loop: CASSSGFAHF. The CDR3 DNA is TGTGCCAGCAGCTCCGGTTTCGCGCATTTT.

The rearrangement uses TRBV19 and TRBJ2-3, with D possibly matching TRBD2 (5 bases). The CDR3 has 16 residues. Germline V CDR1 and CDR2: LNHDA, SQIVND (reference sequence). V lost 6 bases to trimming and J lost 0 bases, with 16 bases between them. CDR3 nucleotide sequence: TGTGCCAGTAGCCGGACTGGGAGAACTAGCACAGATACGCAGTATTTT. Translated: CASSRTGRTSTDTQYF.